The clone carrying this T cell receptor beta chain was seen a few times. As yet, its antigen is unknown. These data come from a study of neurological immune-mediated disorders. Trimming pared 5 bases from V and 5 bases from J, leaving 16 bases between. CDR1 and CDR2 from the germline V gene are MNHEY and SVGEGT. The CDR3 length is 15 residues. Study-wide results and limits: Expanded clones shared no identical CDR3 amino acid sequences across subjects, which suggested private TCR-beta repertoires in all groups. The greatest TCR clonal expansion appeared in HTLV-1-associated myelopathy and the smallest, falling below healthy controls, in multiple sclerosis.

5'RACE generated cDNA with 10-nucleotide random UMIs. TCRdb analysed the 5' RACE reads with MiXCR anew, one entry per CDR3 protein. The profile shows about 46,000 distinct CDR3 sequences, 1.5% to 2% of them singletons. The unsorted libraries were made from 2 million PBMCs kept at -80 C. The chain is built from TRBV6-2 or TRBV6-3 and TRBJ1-5, with D possibly matching TRBD1 (6 bases). This receptor was obtained from a woman aged 40 to 55 with multiple sclerosis. The sample consisted of PBMCs. The CDR3 protein is CASSRLRGVDQPQHF. For the CDR3, the DNA is TGTGCCAGCAGTCGGCTAAGGGGGGTGGATCAGCCCCAGCATTTT.